Following are 9 T cell receptor beta chains from one sample sequenced in a study of blood T cell repertoires in COVID-19. Assay used: immunoSEQ multiplex PCR; TCRdb lists only in-frame clones, some missing. The table has around 150,000 clones, 84% seen once; the top ten hold approximately 5.8%. The sample was peripheral blood. These receptors all stem from a human donor in a cohort sampled during active COVID-19.

The chain combines TRBV4-1 with TRBJ1-1; perhaps TRBD1 as D (6 bases). CDR3 length equals 17 residues. Germline lookup yields CDR1 MGHRA and CDR2 YSYEKL. V lost 5 bases and J 1 base, leaving 20 bases between the germline ends. CDR3 sequence (DNA): TGCGCCAGCAGCAACCCAGACAGGTTTCCTCGGAACACTGAAGCTTTCTTT. It codes for CASSNPDRFPRNTEAFF.

The chain links TRBV6-4 to TRBJ2-3, with D tentatively TRBD2 (6 bases). The CDR3 has 13 residues. Trimming pared 4 bases from V and 6 bases from J, leaving 11 bases between. Germline CDR1 MRHNA, CDR2 SNTAGT. The CDR3 protein is CASSVDLADTQYF. The CDR3 bases are TGTGCCAGCAGTGTCGACCTAGCGGATACGCAGTATTTT.

CDR3 region: CASSYSTVSGNTIYF. The CDR3 nucleotides read TGTGCCAGCAGTTACTCGACAGTCTCTGGAAACACCATATATTTT. The V and J genes are TRBV6-2 or TRBV6-3 and TRBJ1-3; a possible D gene is TRBD1 (5 bases). CDR3 length: 15 residues. The ends were cut back, 0 bases at V and 0 bases at J, with 6 bases in the middle. Per the germline V gene, CDR1 is MNHEY and CDR2 is SVGEGT.

CDR3 in amino acids: CASSPTRVYNYGYTF. The CDR3 DNA sequence: TGTGCCAGTAGTCCTACACGGGTTTATAACTATGGCTACACCTTC. The chain employs TRBV19 and TRBJ1-2; no firm D call. V lost 5 bases, J lost 1 base, and 14 bases lay in between. The germline gives CDR1 LNHDA, CDR2 SQIVND (reference sequence). The CDR3 consists of 15 residues.

The J gene is TRBJ2-7, the V gene TRBV3-1 (or the pseudogene TRBV3-2), with a weak D call TRBD1 (6 bases). The ends were cut back, 2 bases at V and 9 bases at J, with 14 bases in the middle. Germline V gives CDR1 LGHDT, CDR2 YNNKEL (reference sequence). This CDR3 is 13 amino acids long. The CDR3 loop reads CASSQMVQGLQYF. CDR3 coding DNA: TGTGCCAGCAGCCAAATGGTACAGGGATTGCAGTACTTC.

The chain has TRBV7-3 and TRBJ2-5, with 11 positions matching TRBD2. The CDR3 runs to 15 residues. In germline, CDR1 is SGHTA, CDR2 FQGTGA. Germline trimming cut 4 bases from V and 5 bases from J; bases unmatched to any gene: 6. In nucleotides, the CDR3 is TGTGCCAGCAGCTCTATAGCGGGGGGGCCCGAGACCCAGTACTTC. Amino acid sequence: CASSSIAGGPETQYF. The full variable domain, with the rest looked up from reference TRBV7-3 and TRBJ2-5, is GAGVSQTPSNKVTEKGKYVELRCDPISGHTALYWYRQSLGQGPEFLIYFQGTGAADDSGLPNDRFFAVRPEGSVSTLKIQRTERGDSAVYLCASSSIAGGPETQYFGPGTRLLVL.

The chain combines TRBV19 with TRBJ1-5; tentatively, D is TRBD1 (5 bases). This CDR3 has 14 residues. The germline CDR1 and CDR2 sequences are LNHDA and SQIVND (reference sequence). The V gene lost 0 bases and the J gene lost 5 bases, with 8 bases spanning the gap. CDR3 bases: TGTGCCAGTAGTATAGAATCGGGGGATCAGCCCCAGCATTTT. It codes for CASSIESGDQPQHF.

The chain combines TRBV6-5 with TRBJ1-2; D unclear. The germline gives CDR1 MNHEY, CDR2 SVGAGI. The CDR3 has 13 residues. Deletions cut 6 bases from V and 8 bases from J, with 16 bases between. The CDR3 DNA is TGTGCCAGCAGCGCTAGCCGGGGTACGGGCTACACCTTC. Residues: CASSASRGTGYTF.

This chain links TRBV13 with TRBJ2-4; D perhaps matches TRBD2 (5 bases). The CDR3 runs 14 residues. V shed 1 base and J shed 5 bases, with 9 bases lying between them. Germline assignment: CDR1 PRHDT and CDR2 FYEKMQ (reference sequence). CDR3 residues: CASSLAGIENIQYF. The CDR3 coding sequence is TGTGCCAGCAGCTTAGCGGGGATTGAAAACATTCAGTACTTC.